This T cell receptor (beta chain) was found in a study of blood T cell repertoires in COVID-19. Study at large: From T cells, B-cell-depleted T cells, or PBMCs came the material, which was cDNA or gDNA.

CDR3 size: 14 residues. V was shortened by 2 bases and J by 3 bases, with 11 bases between the two germline ends. CDR1 and CDR2 from the germline V gene are MNHEY and SVGAGI. Profiled with immunoSEQ multiplex PCR; TCRdb holds only in-frame clones, not every one. The data hold 150,000 to 200,000 clones, with around 82% observed a single time. The sequenced material came from peripheral blood. The chain carries TRBV6-5 and TRBJ2-7, with D tentatively TRBD1 (6 bases). The receptor comes from a man between 60 and 75 years old who had recovered from COVID-19. CDR3 residues: CASSYDRDNYEQYF. The CDR3, as DNA: TGTGCCAGCAGTTACGACCGGGACAACTACGAGCAGTACTTC.